These 5 T cell receptor beta chains originate from one sample sequenced in a study of blood T cell repertoires in COVID-19. Only in-frame clones appear in the TCRdb table, and some are missing; sequencing was by immunoSEQ multiplex PCR. The data hold 230,000 or so clones, with roughly 76% observed a single time. The specimen was peripheral blood. These receptors all stem from a woman aged 80 or over with COVID-19, enrolled during active disease.

This chain connects TRBV11-2 to TRBJ2-3; 11 bases are shared with TRBD2. The CDR3 loop spans 18 amino acids. The junction had 9 bases not matched to a gene; V was cut back by 4 bases and J by 0 bases. Germline V gene lookup returns CDR1 SGHAT and CDR2 FQNNGV. Here the CDR3 reads CASSSQGLAARSTDTQYF. In DNA form, the CDR3 reads TGTGCCAGCAGCTCACAGGGACTAGCGGCCCGGAGCACAGATACGCAGTATTTT.

The chain combines TRBV4-3 with TRBJ2-2; a possible D gene is TRBD2 (7 bases). This CDR3 spans 16 amino acids. Germline CDR1 and CDR2: LGHNA and YSLEER. V was shortened by 0 bases and J by 6 bases, with 14 bases between the two germline ends. The CDR3 DNA follows: TGCGCCAGCAGCCAAGATAGGGGGGAGGGCCCCGGGGAGCTGTTTTTT. This encodes CASSQDRGEGPGELFF.

J is TRBJ2-3 and V is TRBV4-2; no definite D call. The V end was cut by 1 base, the J end by 2 bases, with 10 bases between. CDR3 length: 15 amino acids. The V gene's germline CDR1 is LGHNA and CDR2 YNFKEQ. CDR3 sequence (DNA): TGTGCCAGCAGCCAAGGAGGCCAGTCCACAGATACGCAGTATTTT. Translation gives CASSQGGQSTDTQYF.

The rearrangement joins TRBV30 to TRBJ1-2; D uncertain. V was cut by 4 bases and J by 3 bases, with 18 bases left in between. The CDR3 extends over 15 amino acids. Germline-derived CDR1 and CDR2 are GTSNPN and SVGIG (reference sequence). DNA of the CDR3: TGTGCCTGGACCTTTTCGGGAAAGGGAGACTATGGCTACACCTTC. Translated: CAWTFSGKGDYGYTF.

The genes are TRBV5-1 and TRBJ1-4; 8 bases align to TRBD1. V lost 4 bases and J lost 7; bases outside the gene matches: 9. This CDR3 has 15 amino acids. Germline V gives CDR1 SGHRS, CDR2 YFSETQ. CDR3 loop: CASSPGQGEFEKLFF. CDR3 coding DNA: TGCGCCAGCAGCCCCGGACAGGGCGAGTTTGAAAAACTGTTTTTT.